Listed here are 10 T cell receptor beta chains from one sample, sequenced in a study of blood T cell repertoires in COVID-19. TCRdb keeps only in-frame clones here, not all; method: immunoSEQ multiplex PCR. This table holds about 86,000 clones, more than 65% found once. Specimen: peripheral blood. These receptors originate from a man between 65 and 80 years old with acute or convalescent COVID-19.

This clone was seen a few times. The rearrangement joins TRBV5-1 to TRBJ1-2, with 8 bases lining up with TRBD1. Trimming took 4 bases from V and 6 from J; bases not matched to a gene: 5. The germline CDR1 and CDR2 sequences are SGHRS and YFSETQ. The CDR3 is 13 residues long. The CDR3 sequence: CASSAQGANGYTF. The CDR3 DNA sequence: TGCGCCAGCAGCGCCCAGGGGGCTAATGGCTACACCTTC.

CDR3 sequence: CASSLDRGDTQYF. The CDR3 DNA reads TGTGCCAGCAGTTTGGACAGGGGAGATACGCAGTATTTT. The chain links TRBV6-5 to TRBJ2-3; TRBD1 aligns across 9 bases. V trimming: 4 bases; J trimming: 5 bases; junction bases outside the gene matches: 1. The CDR3 is 13 amino acids. Germline V CDR1 and CDR2: MNHEY, SVGAGI.

This rearrangement joins TRBV12-3 or TRBV12-4 to TRBJ1-6, with D possibly TRBD1 on 6 matching bases. The CDR3 spans 13 residues. V lost 6 bases to trimming and J lost 4 bases, with 7 bases between them. The CDR3 is CASRGAYNSPLHF. In DNA, the CDR3 is TGTGCCAGCAGGGGGGCATATAATTCACCCCTCCACTTT.

This chain links TRBV5-1 with TRBJ1-2, with 7 bases lining up with TRBD1. The CDR3 totals 15 residues. CDR1 SGHRS and CDR2 YFSETQ come from the germline V gene. Trimming at V came to 0 bases and at J to 8 bases, leaving 10 bases not matched to a gene. This CDR3 reads CASSLERWTGGGYTF. The CDR3 DNA reads as TGCGCCAGCAGCTTGGAACGATGGACAGGCGGAGGCTACACCTTC. Variable domain in full (rest from reference TRBV5-1 and TRBJ1-2): KAGVTQTPRYLIKTRGQQVTLSCSPISGHRSVSWYQQTPGQGLQFLFEYFSETQRNKGNFPGRFSGRQFSNSRSEMNVSTLELGDSALYLCASSLERWTGGGYTFGSGTRLTVV.

This sequence joins TRBV5-1 and TRBJ1-2; 10 bases line up with TRBD1. Losses at the gene ends were 2 bases for V and 7 bases for J; bases not matched to a gene: 8. CDR1 SGHRS and CDR2 YFSETQ come from the germline V gene. CDR3 length: 15 amino acids. CDR3 residues: CASSFTGTGVRGYTF. The CDR3 nucleotides read TGCGCCAGCAGCTTTACCGGGACAGGGGTCCGTGGCTACACCTTC.

The chain recombines TRBV28 with TRBJ2-7; 7 bases are shared with TRBD1. Trimming took 7 bases from V and 4 from J; bases not matched to a gene: 10. CDR3 size: 14 residues. In germline, CDR1 is MDHEN, CDR2 SYDVKM. Written as DNA, the CDR3 is TGTGCCAGCACCAACAGGGGCGGCTCGTACGAGCAGTACGTC. It is translated as CASTNRGGSYEQYV.

The sample holds a few counts of this clone. The chain links TRBV7-8 to TRBJ1-4; 7 bases are shared with TRBD1. This CDR3 contains 16 residues. The junction had 9 bases not matched to a gene; V was cut back by 5 bases and J by 3 bases. CDR1 and CDR2 (germline): SGHVS, FQNEAQ. The CDR3 sequence is CASSVPIGTANEKLFF. The DNA of the CDR3 is TGTGCCAGCAGCGTCCCCATCGGGACAGCTAATGAAAAACTGTTTTTT.

J is TRBJ2-3 and V is TRBV2; 10 bases align to TRBD2. The CDR3 has 15 amino acids. Trimming at V came to 4 bases and at J to 3 bases, leaving 4 bases not matched to a gene. Germline CDR1 and CDR2: SNHLY and FYNNEI. CDR3 sequence: CASSVASGGTDTQYF. CDR3 coding DNA: TGTGCCAGCAGTGTGGCTAGCGGGGGTACAGATACGCAGTATTTT.

Only a few counts were recorded for this clone. The chain uses TRBV2 and TRBJ2-1, with D uncertain. CDR3 size: 15 residues. CDR1 SNHLY and CDR2 FYNNEI come from the germline V gene. The V and J ends lost 2 bases and 5 bases respectively, with 13 bases between them. The CDR3 sequence is CASSETVAAHNEQFF. The CDR3 DNA follows: TGTGCCAGCAGTGAAACGGTAGCCGCCCACAATGAGCAGTTCTTC.

The CDR3 nucleotides are TGCGCCAGCCGGGACAGCCTATACAATGAGCAGTTCTTC. It yields the protein CASRDSLYNEQFF. The chain uses TRBV10-2 and TRBJ2-1; 7 bases line up with TRBD1. The CDR3 has 13 residues. Germline trimming cut 8 bases from V and 4 bases from J; bases unmatched to any gene: 5. From germline, CDR1 is WSHSY and CDR2 SAAADI.